The 16 T cell receptor beta chains presented below share a single source sample, sequenced in a study of T cell responses to AZD1222 COVID-19 vaccine. Sequencing was performed with immunoSEQ multiplex PCR; in TCRdb, only in-frame clones are kept and a portion is missing. This table has 110,000 or so clones, approximately 90% appearing once. Sequences were derived from peripheral blood, sampled 28 days after the second AZD1222 dose. These TCRs come from an adult who received the AZD1222 COVID-19 vaccine.

V is TRBV4-3 and J is TRBJ1-2; D possibly corresponds to TRBD1 (6 bases). Germline loops: CDR1 LGHNA, CDR2 YSLEER. V dropped 0 bases and J dropped 6 bases, with 14 bases sitting between them. The CDR3 has 15 residues. The CDR3 nucleotides read TGCGCCAGCAGCCAAGATGCCCTGGGGGGCAATGGCTACACCTTC. Protein sequence: CASSQDALGGNGYTF.

This clone was detected once. This chain links TRBV27 with TRBJ1-6, with D possibly TRBD1 on 6 matching bases. CDR1 is MNHEY and CDR2 is SMNVEV in the germline V gene (reference sequence). There are 13 residues in the CDR3. With 4 bases removed from V and 7 bases from J, the gap between germline ends came to 8 bases. CDR3 sequence (DNA): TGTGCCAGCAGTTACAGGGAAAATTCACCCCTCCACTTT. Translation: CASSYRENSPLHF.

The chain couples TRBV6-1 to TRBJ1-6, with 7 bases aligning to TRBD1. Germline loops: CDR1 MNHNS, CDR2 SASEGT. The junction had 12 bases not matched to a gene; V was cut back by 6 bases and J by 7 bases. The CDR3 covers 16 residues. In DNA form, the CDR3 reads TGTGCCAGCAGCGAACCGACAGGGCGGTGGAATTCACCCCTCCACTTT. Translated, it gives CASSEPTGRWNSPLHF.

There are a few counts of this clone. The rearrangement links TRBV21-1 to TRBJ2-1; TRBD1 was called by the table and not checked on the DNA. TRBV21-1 is shown as a pseudogene. The length of the CDR3 is 17 residues. In DNA form, the CDR3 reads TGTGCCAGCAGCAGCCGACAGGGCTGGACACCACACAATGAGCAGTTCTTC. Amino acids: CASSSRQGWTPHNEQFF.

This clone was counted a few times. The chain has TRBV15 and TRBJ1-2, with D unclear. The CDR3 is made up of 15 amino acids. Trimming cost V 0 bases and J 8 bases, with 16 bases left between them. Germline V gives CDR1 LNHNV, CDR2 YYDKDF (reference sequence). The CDR3 bases are TGTGCCACCAGCAGAGATCTCTCGGGGATGCGGGGCTACACCTTC. Protein sequence: CATSRDLSGMRGYTF.

The chain has TRBV12-3 or TRBV12-4 and TRBJ2-7; 8 bases are a match to TRBD1. V was clipped by 5 bases and J by 6 bases; unmatched bases: 6. The CDR3 is 13 residues long. The CDR3 DNA follows: TGTGCCAGCAGTCCAAGACAGGGGAGCGAGCAGTACTTC. This translates into CASSPRQGSEQYF.

The V gene is TRBV24-1, the J gene TRBJ1-2; TRBD1 agrees at 8 bases. The length of the CDR3 is 14 residues. CDR1 KGHDR and CDR2 SFDVKD come from the germline V gene. The trim removed 4 bases at V and 4 bases at J, leaving 4 bases unmatched. The CDR3 reads CATSEQGVAYGYTF. As DNA, the CDR3 is TGTGCCACCAGTGAACAGGGGGTTGCCTATGGCTACACCTTC.

This clone appeared a few times. The J gene is TRBJ1-2, the V gene TRBV14; D unresolved. CDR1 and CDR2 (germline): SGHDN, FVKESK. V lost 0 bases, J lost 8 bases, and 10 bases lay in between. The CDR3 is 13 residues long. CDR3 region: CASSQDGPLGYTF. In DNA, the CDR3 is TGTGCCAGCAGCCAAGACGGACCCTTGGGCTACACCTTC.

In regard to this clone: Other nucleotide sequences in the sample specify the same CDR3. The J gene is TRBJ2-7, the V gene TRBV5-1, with 13 bases matching TRBD2. Germline V gene lookup returns CDR1 SGHRS and CDR2 YFSETQ. This CDR3 has 17 residues. Trimming at V came to 6 bases and at J to 7 bases, leaving 16 bases not matched to a gene. The CDR3 region has the DNA TGCGCCAGCACCTGGGCAACTAGCGGGGGGGCTGGGTATGAGCAGTACTTC. Translation: CASTWATSGGAGYEQYF.

A single count supports this clone. This chain links TRBV29-1 with TRBJ2-6, with D perhaps assigned TRBD1 or TRBD2 (5 bases each). Germline V gene sequence: CDR1 SQVTM, CDR2 ANQGSEA. Deletions cut 3 bases from V and 4 bases from J, with 10 bases between. The CDR3 runs to 14 residues. The CDR3 spells CSVDGGPGANVLTF. The CDR3 coding sequence is TGCAGCGTTGATGGGGGTCCCGGGGCCAACGTCCTGACTTTC. The whole variable domain, remainder taken from reference TRBV29-1 and TRBJ2-6, is SAVISQKPSRDICQRGTSLTIQCQVDSQVTMMFWYRQQPGQSLTLIATANQGSEATYESGFVIDKFPISRPNLTFSTLTVSNMSPEDSSIYLCSVDGGPGANVLTFGAGSRLTVL.

The J gene is TRBJ1-2, the V gene TRBV29-1; 7 bases line up with TRBD1. V dropped 0 bases and J dropped 13; count of bases not matched to a gene: 17. This CDR3 is 15 amino acids long. Looked up from germline, CDR1 is SQVTM and CDR2 is ANQGSEA. The CDR3 sequence: CSVEELEGVKSGGTF. The CDR3 region has the DNA TGCAGCGTTGAAGAATTGGAGGGCGTGAAATCAGGGGGCACCTTC.

This chain uses TRBV2 with TRBJ1-5, with 7 positions matching TRBD1. Trimming removed 9 bases from V and 1 base from J; junction bases left unmatched: 6. This CDR3 is 14 amino acids long. Per the germline V gene, CDR1 is SNHLY and CDR2 is FYNNEI. CDR3 bases: TGTGCCAGTTCTCAGACAGGGAGCAATCAGCCCCAGCATTTT. As protein: CASSQTGSNQPQHF.

This clone appeared a single time. V gene TRBV7-6 combines with J gene TRBJ1-3; 10 nucleotides match TRBD1. Germline lookup yields CDR1 SGHVS and CDR2 FNYEAQ. CDR3 length: 18 residues. The ends lost 1 base at V and 0 bases at J; junction bases unmatched: 6. CDR3: CASSLGVGTGASGNTIYF. CDR3 DNA sequence: TGTGCCAGCAGCTTAGGTGTAGGGACAGGGGCCTCTGGAAACACCATATATTTT.

V and J are TRBV18 and TRBJ1-1; TRBD1 matches 7 bases. The CDR3 sequence is 17 residues long. Germline V lookup: CDR1 KGHSH, CDR2 LQKENI. With V trimmed by 0 bases and J by 4 bases, 11 bases remained unmatched. CDR3 protein: CASSPPSRGAGSTEAFF. The CDR3 DNA follows: TGTGCCAGCTCACCACCGAGCAGGGGGGCGGGAAGCACTGAAGCTTTCTTT.

This clone occurred once. The chain couples TRBV6-5 to TRBJ2-3; the match to TRBD2 covers 8 bases. This CDR3 has 14 residues. With V trimmed by 5 bases and J by 1 base, 2 bases remained unmatched. In germline, CDR1 is MNHEY, CDR2 SVGAGI. The CDR3 nucleotides read TGTGCCAGCAGTACGGGGGGGCGCACAGATACGCAGTATTTT. It codes for CASSTGGRTDTQYF.

The J gene is TRBJ1-1, the V gene TRBV7-2; 9 bases align to TRBD1. The CDR3 length is 15 residues. Trimming cost V 4 bases and J 6 bases; bases outside gene matches: 9. CDR1 SGHTA and CDR2 FQGNSA come from the germline V gene. The CDR3 reads CASSSAGTGLSEAFF. The CDR3 DNA is TGTGCCAGCAGCTCCGCCGGGACAGGGCTTTCTGAAGCTTTCTTT.